Following are 16 T cell receptor beta chains from one sample sequenced in a study of blood T cell repertoires in COVID-19. Generated by immunoSEQ multiplex PCR, the TCRdb table keeps only in-frame clones and is missing some. The data show hundreds of thousands of clones, with roughly 87% seen just once and about 8.6% held by the top ten. The sample comprised peripheral blood. The receptors were gathered from a man between 18 and 35 years old with active or convalescent COVID-19.

The chain is built from TRBV19 and TRBJ1-2; D remains ambiguous. In germline, CDR1 is LNHDA, CDR2 SQIVND (reference sequence). There are 14 residues in the CDR3. The ends were cut back, 7 bases at V and 8 bases at J, with 20 bases in the middle. The CDR3 sequence: CASTPDRGSGGYTF. As DNA, the CDR3 is TGTGCCAGTACCCCCGATCGCGGCTCCGGCGGCTACACCTTC. Variable domain in full (rest from reference TRBV19 and TRBJ1-2): DGGITQSPKYLFRKEGQNVTLSCEQNLNHDAMYWYRQDPGQGLRLIYYSQIVNDFQKGDIAEGYSVSREKKESFPLTVTSAQKNPTAFYLCASTPDRGSGGYTFGSGTRLTVV.

The chain combines TRBV6-5 with TRBJ2-2; 7 bases match TRBD1. J gave up 5 bases and V 0 bases, and 3 bases lay outside the gene matches. CDR3 length equals 15 residues. Per germline, CDR1 MNHEY and CDR2 SVGAGI. CDR3 bases: TGTGCCAGCAGTTACTCGACAGGGCCAACCGGGGAGCTGTTTTTT. Its translation: CASSYSTGPTGELFF.

This chain links TRBV12-3 or TRBV12-4 with TRBJ1-1, with 7 bases fitting TRBD1. The ends lost 7 bases at V and 9 bases at J; junction bases unmatched: 8. The CDR3 loop spans 12 amino acids. The CDR3, as DNA: TGTGCCAGCACGCAGGGGGTCCGAAAAGCTTTCTTT. This translates into CASTQGVRKAFF.

The genes are TRBV6-2 or TRBV6-3 and TRBJ2-1; TRBD2 aligns across 7 bases. This CDR3 has 20 amino acids. CDR1 is MNHEY and CDR2 is SVGEGT in the germline V gene. V was pared by 5 bases and J by 6 bases, with 25 bases of the junction left unmatched. CDR3 nucleotide sequence: TGTGCCAGCAGTCCCCCACTGTTTGGCGGGGGTGGCCTCGGCCGCAATGAGCAGTTCTTC. Residues: CASSPPLFGGGGLGRNEQFF.

This chain uses TRBV3-1 (or the pseudogene TRBV3-2) with TRBJ1-3; D remains unclear. The CDR3 contains 14 residues. Trimming left V 5 bases short and J 4 bases short, with 12 bases between. The germline V gene encodes CDR1 LGHDT and CDR2 YNNKEL (reference sequence). CDR3: CASSTTLGGNTIYF. CDR3 DNA sequence: TGTGCCAGCAGCACTACCCTTGGGGGAAACACCATATATTTT.

The chain carries TRBV3-1 (or the pseudogene TRBV3-2) and TRBJ2-5; 12 bases are shared with TRBD2. The CDR3 consists of 15 residues. V lost 4 bases, J lost 4 bases, and 4 bases stayed unmatched. Germline-derived CDR1 and CDR2 are LGHDT and YNNKEL (reference sequence). CDR3 sequence (DNA): TGTGCCAGCAGCCTGACTAGCGGGGGCGGAGAGACCCAGTACTTC. It translates to CASSLTSGGGETQYF.

The chain recombines TRBV5-4 with TRBJ1-1; tentatively, D is TRBD1 (5 bases). CDR3 length equals 15 residues. The V and J ends lost 1 base and 0 bases respectively, with 10 bases between them. The germline CDR1 and CDR2 sequences are SGHNT and YYREEE (reference sequence). CDR3 residues: CASSLQGGMNTEAFF. Here the CDR3 DNA reads TGTGCCAGCAGCTTGCAGGGAGGCATGAACACTGAAGCTTTCTTT.

The chain combines TRBV5-1 with TRBJ2-3, with D maybe TRBD1 (5 bases). This CDR3 spans 15 amino acids. V lost 4 bases and J 0 bases, leaving 12 bases between the germline ends. Germline assignment: CDR1 SGHRS and CDR2 YFSETQ. The CDR3 DNA reads as TGCGCCAGCAGCGGTACAGGAATTAGCACAGATACGCAGTATTTT. This gives the protein CASSGTGISTDTQYF.

The chain uses TRBV5-1 and TRBJ1-2; TRBD1 agrees at 10 bases. Per the germline V gene, CDR1 is SGHRS and CDR2 is YFSETQ. CDR3 length: 18 amino acids. Trimming at V came to 6 bases and at J to 0 bases, leaving 14 bases not matched to a gene. The CDR3 spells CASTSLVGQGSPNYGYTF. Here the CDR3 DNA reads TGCGCCAGCACCTCCTTGGTGGGACAGGGGTCCCCTAACTATGGCTACACCTTC.

V and J are TRBV9 and TRBJ1-5; D might be TRBD1 (5 bases). Between the trimmed V and J ends, which lost 3 bases and 4 bases, there was a span of 11 bases. The CDR3 runs to 14 residues. Germline V gene lookup returns CDR1 SGDLS and CDR2 YYNGEE. The CDR3 loop reads CASSGRDSNQPQHF. The CDR3, as DNA: TGTGCCAGCAGCGGACGGGACTCAAATCAGCCCCAGCATTTT.

The rearrangement uses TRBV7-3 and TRBJ2-3, with 9 bases identical to TRBD1. CDR3 size: 14 residues. After removal of 3 bases from V and 4 bases from J, the junction contained 2 bases not matched to a gene. CDR1 is SGHTA, CDR2 FQGTGA, per germline. Here the CDR3 DNA reads TGTGCCAGCAGCTTCACAGGGGGCCCAGATACGCAGTATTTT. Encoded protein: CASSFTGGPDTQYF.

V and J are TRBV6-5 and TRBJ1-5, with D uncertain. Germline values: CDR1 MNHEY, CDR2 SVGAGI. This CDR3 has 14 residues. V was shortened by 6 bases and J by 0 bases, with 9 bases between the two germline ends. The CDR3 region is CASRNSISNQPQHF. For the CDR3, the DNA is TGTGCCAGCAGGAACAGCATTAGCAATCAGCCCCAGCATTTT.

The J gene is TRBJ2-1, the V gene TRBV11-2; 8 bases align to TRBD2. Germline values: CDR1 SGHAT, CDR2 FQNNGV. Trimming removed 2 bases from V and 1 base from J; junction bases left unmatched: 4. The CDR3 runs 16 residues. Here the CDR3 DNA reads TGTGCCAGCAGCTTATTCAGACTAGCGTCCTACAATGAGCAGTTCTTC. It specifies CASSLFRLASYNEQFF.

This clone has only one observation. V and J are TRBV2 and TRBJ2-7, with D unresolved. Germline CDR1 and CDR2: SNHLY and FYNNEI. The CDR3 is made up of 14 amino acids. V was cut by 6 bases and J by 0 bases, with 12 bases left in between. The CDR3 nucleotides are TGTGCCAGCAGAGTTGAGGTACACTCCTACGAGCAGTACTTC. This encodes CASRVEVHSYEQYF.

With regard to this clone: Other DNA sequences in the sample encode the same CDR3. CDR3 DNA sequence: TGTGCCAGCAGTCCAGGGACAGGGAATCAGCCCCAGCATTTT. Its translation is CASSPGTGNQPQHF. The gene calls are TRBV27 and TRBJ1-5; the match to TRBD1 covers 9 bases. Germline CDR1 MNHEY, CDR2 SMNVEV (reference sequence). V was pared by 5 bases and J by 4 bases, with 3 bases of the junction left unmatched. The CDR3 extends over 14 amino acids.

The chain is built from TRBV3-1 (or the pseudogene TRBV3-2) and TRBJ2-7; perhaps TRBD2 as D (6 bases). Germline assignment: CDR1 LGHDT and CDR2 YNNKEL (reference sequence). This CDR3 is 16 amino acids long. V lost 0 bases and J lost 7, with 19 bases in between. Written as DNA, the CDR3 is TGTGCCAGCAGCCAAGAAGGGGCACTCATCGGGGGAGAGCAGTACTTC. Residues: CASSQEGALIGGEQYF.